Listed below are T cell receptor beta chains from one sample, sequenced in a study of cytomegalovirus exposure and HLA in healthy donors. Assay used: immunoSEQ multiplex PCR; TCRdb lists only in-frame clones, some missing. This table has over 130,000 clones, over 65% appearing once. Material: PBMCs. Source of these receptors: a woman aged 25-40 years in good health and CMV-seronegative. CDR3s include the opening cysteine and the closing phenylalanine or tryptophan. Each record gives: clone size, V gene, J gene, D gene, CDR3 protein, CDR3 DNA. The D gene is left open where the match is weak. Part of the rows lack a size; the others show once, few, many or a class for expanded clones.

-	TRBV6-6	TRBJ1-4	-	CASSYGQDGEKLFF	TGTGCCAGCAGTTACGGGCAGGATGGAGAAAAACTGTTTTTT
-	TRBV18	TRBJ1-4	-	CASTRTGLGEKLFF	TGTGCCAGCACACGTACAGGCCTTGGGGAAAAACTGTTTTTT
-	TRBV7-2	TRBJ1-1	-	CASSLAPGGDTEAFF	TGTGCCAGCAGCTTAGCGCCGGGGGGGGACACTGAAGCTTTCTTT
-	TRBV7-3	TRBJ2-6	-	CASSLTGTGTSGANVLTF	TGTGCCAGCAGCTTAACGGGAACAGGGACCTCTGGGGCCAACGTCCTGACTTTC
-	TRBV30	TRBJ1-5	TRBD1	CAWSPRGDQPQHF	TGTGCCTGGAGCCCCAGGGGGGACCAGCCCCAGCATTTT
-	TRBV19	TRBJ2-2	TRBD2	CASSTRGGATGELFF	TGTGCCAGTAGTACCCGCGGGGGGGCCACCGGGGAGCTGTTTTTT
-	TRBV6-1	TRBJ1-2	-	CASRTTGNYGYTF	TGTGCCAGCAGGACGACTGGAAACTATGGCTACACCTTC
once	TRBV25-1	TRBJ2-5	TRBD2	CASIQGVTSGGLETQYF	TGTGCCAGCATACAGGGGGTTACTAGCGGGGGGCTCGAGACCCAGTACTTC
-	TRBV14	TRBJ2-2	-	CASSQVRSTGELFF	TGTGCCAGCAGCCAAGTTAGAAGCACCGGGGAGCTGTTTTTT
-	TRBV11-3	TRBJ2-5	TRBD1	CASSVTGVETQYF	TGTGCCAGCAGCGTTACAGGGGTAGAGACCCAGTACTTC
-	TRBV13	TRBJ1-4	TRBD1	CASSSGTGGEKLFF	TGTGCCAGCAGCTCCGGGACAGGAGGAGAAAAACTGTTTTTT
few	TRBV30	TRBJ2-7	TRBD1	CAWSTPTGNYEQYF	TGTGCCTGGAGTACCCCGACAGGGAACTACGAGCAGTACTTC
few	TRBV19	TRBJ1-1	TRBD1	CASSPGTVYTEAFF	TGTGCCAGTAGTCCAGGGACAGTATACACTGAAGCTTTCTTT
-	TRBV2	TRBJ2-2	TRBD2	CASSPRLADTGELFF	TGTGCCAGCAGTCCTCGACTAGCGGACACCGGGGAGCTGTTTTTT
-	TRBV25-1	TRBJ2-5	TRBD1	CASSEFKSRDRGRETQYF	TGTGCCAGCAGTGAATTTAAATCCCGGGACAGGGGGAGGGAGACCCAGTACTTC
few	TRBV7-2	TRBJ2-1	-	CASSLVAGENNEQFF	TGTGCCAGCAGCTTAGTAGCTGGCGAGAACAATGAGCAGTTCTTC
-	TRBV9	TRBJ1-5	-	CASSGSGYGNQPQHF	TGTGCCAGCAGCGGTTCCGGTTACGGGAATCAGCCCCAGCATTTT
-	TRBV6-6	TRBJ2-7	TRBD1	CASSYFDRADEQYF	TGTGCCAGCAGTTACTTCGACAGGGCTGACGAGCAGTACTTC
few	TRBV7-9	TRBJ1-1	TRBD1	CASSPGGTEAFF	TGTGCCAGCAGCCCAGGGGGGACTGAAGCTTTCTTT
-	TRBV7-9	TRBJ1-5	TRBD1	CSSSLGGTGAFSNQPQHF	TGTTCCAGCAGCTTAGGGGGGACAGGGGCGTTTAGCAATCAGCCCCAGCATTTT
-	TRBV2	TRBJ2-5	-	CASSEFGRGQETQYF	TGTGCCAGCAGTGAATTCGGCAGGGGTCAAGAGACCCAGTACTTC
-	TRBV29-1	TRBJ2-7	TRBD2	CSVEGLAGEVYEQYF	TGCAGCGTGGAAGGGCTAGCGGGAGAGGTCTACGAGCAGTACTTC
once	TRBV28	TRBJ1-1	TRBD1	CASSLTGGVGPEGAEAFF	TGTGCCAGCAGCCTTACAGGGGGCGTTGGTCCCGAGGGCGCTGAAGCTTTCTTT
-	TRBV5-6	TRBJ2-3	-	CASSFSSLRPDTQYF	TGTGCCAGCAGCTTTTCTAGCCTGAGGCCAGATACGCAGTATTTT
-	TRBV2	TRBJ1-5	TRBD1	CASSQGTGQVQPQHF	TGTGCCAGCAGCCAAGGGACAGGTCAAGTTCAGCCCCAGCATTTT
-	TRBV18	TRBJ2-1	TRBD2	CASSPPRGAGDNEQFF	TGTGCCAGCTCACCCCCCCGCGGGGCGGGGGACAATGAGCAGTTCTTC
-	TRBV5-1	TRBJ2-7	-	CASSWAGSSYEQYF	TGCGCCAGCAGCTGGGCAGGTAGCTCCTACGAGCAGTACTTC
once	TRBV5-4	TRBJ1-6	TRBD1	CASSLVRTGRNSPLHF	TGTGCCAGCAGCTTGGTTAGGACAGGGCGGAATTCACCCCTCCACTTT
once	TRBV28	TRBJ2-1	TRBD2	CASRMTSGSYNEQFF	TGTGCCAGCAGAATGACTAGCGGCTCCTACAATGAGCAGTTCTTC
-	TRBV5-1	TRBJ2-2	-	CASSPDRFTGELFF	TGCGCCAGCAGCCCTGACAGATTCACCGGGGAGCTGTTTTTT
-	TRBV7-9	TRBJ2-1	-	CSSSSPEGWTYNEQFF	TGTTCCAGCAGCTCCCCGGAGGGCTGGACCTACAATGAGCAGTTCTTC
once	TRBV18	TRBJ2-5	-	CASSPGDRETQYF	TGTGCCAGCTCACCAGGTGATAGAGAGACCCAGTACTTC
-	TRBV5-4	TRBJ2-5	TRBD1	CASSEGTGVTQYF	TGTGCCAGCAGCGAGGGGACAGGGGTTACCCAGTACTTC
-	TRBV9	TRBJ2-3	TRBD2	CASSSGLVGLDTQYF	TGTGCCAGCAGCTCCGGACTAGTCGGGCTAGATACGCAGTATTTT
-	TRBV2	TRBJ2-1	TRBD2	CASSDLRAGDSNEQFF	TGTGCCAGCAGTGATCTCCGAGCGGGAGATTCGAATGAGCAGTTCTTC
-	TRBV10-2	TRBJ2-3	TRBD2	CATIAGGSTDTQYF	TGCGCCACCATAGCGGGAGGGAGCACAGATACGCAGTATTTT
-	TRBV7-9	TRBJ2-7	TRBD1	CASSFLGQGAGEQYF	TGTGCCAGCAGCTTCCTTGGACAGGGGGCGGGGGAGCAGTACTTC
-	TRBV25-1	TRBJ2-1	-	CASSGTDSSYNEQFF	TGTGCCAGCAGTGGAACCGACAGCTCCTACAATGAGCAGTTCTTC
-	TRBV6-6	TRBJ1-3	-	CASRGSGSTIYF	TGTGCCAGCCGAGGCAGTGGAAGCACCATATATTTT
-	TRBV7-9	TRBJ2-1	TRBD2	CASSATSGGSRYNEQFF	TGTGCCAGCAGCGCCACTAGCGGGGGGAGTAGGTACAATGAGCAGTTCTTC
-	TRBV28	TRBJ1-1	-	CASVTTVNTEAFF	TGTGCCAGCGTCACGACAGTGAACACTGAAGCTTTCTTT
-	TRBV28	TRBJ1-5	TRBD1	CASSFRGRDQPQHF	TGTGCCAGCAGTTTCAGGGGGCGGGATCAGCCCCAGCATTTT
-	TRBV9	TRBJ1-2	TRBD1	CASSPSDRANYGYTF	TGTGCCAGCAGCCCGTCGGACAGGGCTAACTATGGCTACACCTTC
once	TRBV30	TRBJ1-5	TRBD1	CAWSGTGNQPQHF	TGTGCCTGGAGCGGGACAGGGAATCAGCCCCAGCATTTT
-	TRBV27	TRBJ2-3	TRBD2	CASRKGLAGVTDTQYF	TGTGCCAGCAGAAAGGGACTAGCGGGGGTCACAGATACGCAGTATTTT
-	TRBV7-2	TRBJ2-7	TRBD2	CASSLSWRTSGSYSEQYF	TGTGCCAGCAGCTTAAGTTGGCGAACTAGCGGGAGTTACAGCGAGCAGTACTTC
few	TRBV6-6	TRBJ2-3	-	CASSYPWEERTDTQYF	TGTGCCAGCAGTTACCCCTGGGAGGAACGCACAGATACGCAGTATTTT
medium-sized	TRBV4-1	TRBJ1-1	TRBD1	CASSYDRGLITEAFF	TGCGCCAGCAGCTATGACAGGGGGCTAATCACTGAAGCTTTCTTT
once	TRBV19	TRBJ1-5	-	CASSILRDNQPQHF	TGTGCCAGTAGTATTTTACGGGACAATCAGCCCCAGCATTTT
once	TRBV14	TRBJ2-4	TRBD1	CASSQVPGRGLYF	TGTGCCAGCAGCCAAGTACCCGGCAGGGGGCTGTACTTC
-	TRBV5-5	TRBJ2-5	TRBD2	CASRGTSGMETQYF	TGTGCCAGCAGGGGGACTAGCGGTATGGAGACCCAGTACTTC
once	TRBV10-2	TRBJ1-4	TRBD1	CASRRDRSEKLFF	TGCGCCAGCAGGAGGGACAGAAGTGAAAAACTGTTTTTT
-	TRBV6-5	TRBJ1-1	-	CASSVGGPAQAEAFF	TGTGCCAGCAGCGTCGGGGGACCTGCACAGGCAGAAGCTTTCTTT
few	TRBV2	TRBJ2-6	-	CASTRPSGANVLTF	TGTGCCAGCACCAGGCCGTCTGGGGCCAACGTCCTGACTTTC
-	TRBV5-1	TRBJ1-1	-	CASAVEGLGTEAFF	TGCGCCAGCGCAGTGGAGGGGCTCGGCACTGAAGCTTTCTTT